These 9 T cell receptor beta chains were all obtained from the same sample, sequenced in a study of read filtering for tumor transcriptome and immune sequencing. This library used roughly 400 ng RNA and molecular barcoded adaptors spanning alpha/delta and beta/gamma chains. MiXCR, applied by TCRdb to the reads, yields one record per CDR3 protein. The sample includes about 5,200 distinct CDR3 sequences, over 20% seen only once; the top ten take around a fifth. Input material: a population of CD138-negative cells sorted from bone marrow. The receptors shown here come from a donor at least 40 years old with multiple myeloma.

Notes on this clonotype: Since a far larger clone is one base different, this is likely a read error. The chain uses TRBV28 and TRBJ1-6; tentative D call: TRBD1 (5 bases). Near its end, the DNA agrees better with TRBJ1-1, so the J call may be wrong. Germline V gene data show CDR1 as MDHEN and CDR2 as SYDVKM. CDR3 length: 13 amino acids. CDR3 in DNA: TGTGCCAGCAGTTTTGGGCAGGGCGGTGAAGCTTTCTTT. This sequence encodes CASSFGQGGEAFF.

This clonotype qualifies as medium-sized. This chain connects TRBV28 to TRBJ2-1, with 8 bases fitting TRBD2. This CDR3 comprises 18 residues. V trimming: 3 bases; J trimming: 7 bases; junction bases outside the gene matches: 17. Germline-derived CDR1 and CDR2 are MDHEN and SYDVKM. The CDR3 coding sequence is TGTGCCAGCAGTTTTTCGCAGGGGCTGGGGACTAGTTTAAATGAGCAGTTCTTC. It encodes CASSFSQGLGTSLNEQFF.

Judged by abundance, this clonotype is hyperexpanded. V usage is TRBV18 and J usage is TRBJ1-1; 9 bases are a match to TRBD1. The CDR3 has 14 residues. The V and J ends lost 3 bases and 7 bases, in that order; junction bases with no gene match: 6. The germline CDR1 and CDR2 sequences are KGHSH and LQKENI. In nucleotides, the CDR3 is TGTGCCAGCTCACCTCTGACAGGGGGTCTTGAAGCTTTCTTT. This sequence encodes CASSPLTGGLEAFF.

This clonotype was detected ten times or more. The chain joins TRBV28 to TRBJ2-5; the D gene is possibly TRBD2 (5 bases). Trimming pared 3 bases from V and 1 base from J, leaving 18 bases between. This CDR3 comprises 17 residues. CDR1 is MDHEN and CDR2 is SYDVKM in the germline V gene. For the CDR3, the DNA is TGTGCCAGCAGTTTTTTTCAAGGACGACTATTCCAAGAGACCCAGTACTTC. This translates into CASSFFQGRLFQETQYF.

This clonotype is medium-sized in the sample. The V gene is TRBV5-6, the J gene TRBJ2-3, with 12 positions matching TRBD1. Germline V CDR1 and CDR2: SGHDT, YYEEEE. The trim removed 1 base at V and 2 bases at J, leaving 8 bases unmatched. CDR3 length equals 18 residues. The DNA for the CDR3 is TGTGCCAGCAGCTTGCTGAGGGACAGGGGGCGGAACACAGATACGCAGTATTTT. Its protein is CASSLLRDRGRNTDTQYF.

This clonotype is labeled medium-sized. The chain joins TRBV7-2 to TRBJ2-1, with D possibly being TRBD2 (6 bases). V lost 5 bases to trimming and J lost 8 bases, with 13 bases between them. The CDR3 contains 13 residues. CDR1 is SGHTA, CDR2 FQGNSA, per germline. The CDR3 protein is CASSPWRGDEQFF. The DNA for the CDR3 is TGTGCCAGCAGCCCCTGGCGGGGCGATGAGCAGTTCTTC. The full variable domain, in which reference TRBV7-2 and TRBJ2-1 provide the parts outside the CDR3, is GAGVSQSPSNKVTEKGKDVELRCDPISGHTALYWYRQSLGQGLEFLIYFQGNSAPDKSGLPSDRFSAERTGGSVSTLTIQRTQQEDSAVYLCASSPWRGDEQFFGPGTRLTVL.

This clonotype is termed large (0.1 to 1%). V gene TRBV27 combines with J gene TRBJ2-1; D is unresolved. This CDR3 region has 16 residues. Germline values: CDR1 MNHEY, CDR2 SMNVEV (reference sequence). The V and J ends lost 2 bases and 0 bases respectively, with 11 bases between them. In nucleotides, the CDR3 is TGTGCCAGCAGTTTACGTTTGGCAGGCTCCTACAATGAGCAGTTCTTC. Translation gives CASSLRLAGSYNEQFF.

This rearrangement joins TRBV5-1 to TRBJ2-1; D is unclear. V was shortened by 0 bases and J by 2 bases, with 6 bases between the two germline ends. Germline V gene data show CDR1 as SGHRS and CDR2 as YFSETQ. The CDR3 runs 14 residues. In DNA form, the CDR3 reads TGCGCCAGCAGCTTGGGGATGCCCTACAATGAGCAGTTCTTC. It translates to CASSLGMPYNEQFF.

This clonotype qualifies as medium-sized (0.01 to 0.1%). The genes are TRBV7-6 and TRBJ2-3; no clear D. V shed 4 bases and J shed 2 bases, with 4 bases lying between them. This CDR3 has 12 residues. Germline V gene sequence: CDR1 SGHVS, CDR2 FNYEAQ. The CDR3: CASSWLTDTQYF. CDR3 nucleotide sequence: TGTGCCAGCAGCTGGCTCACAGATACGCAGTATTTT.